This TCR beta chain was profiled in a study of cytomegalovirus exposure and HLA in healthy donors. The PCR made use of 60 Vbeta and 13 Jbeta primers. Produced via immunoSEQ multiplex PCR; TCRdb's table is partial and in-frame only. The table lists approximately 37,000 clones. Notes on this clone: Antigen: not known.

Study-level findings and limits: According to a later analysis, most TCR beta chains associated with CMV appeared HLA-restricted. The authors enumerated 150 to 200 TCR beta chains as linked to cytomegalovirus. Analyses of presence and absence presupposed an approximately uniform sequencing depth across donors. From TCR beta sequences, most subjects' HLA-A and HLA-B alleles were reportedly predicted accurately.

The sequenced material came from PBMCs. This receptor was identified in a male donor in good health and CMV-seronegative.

This CDR3 is CASSSLGTVRAGELFF. The CDR3 region has the DNA TGTGCCAGCAGTTCTTTAGGGACAGTGAGGGCCGGGGAGCTGTTTTTT. The V gene is TRBV6-5, the J gene TRBJ2-2, with TRBD1 matching 7 bases. From germline, CDR1 is MNHEY and CDR2 SVGAGI. J was trimmed by 6 bases and V by 4 bases; bases with no gene match: 11. CDR3 length: 16 amino acids.